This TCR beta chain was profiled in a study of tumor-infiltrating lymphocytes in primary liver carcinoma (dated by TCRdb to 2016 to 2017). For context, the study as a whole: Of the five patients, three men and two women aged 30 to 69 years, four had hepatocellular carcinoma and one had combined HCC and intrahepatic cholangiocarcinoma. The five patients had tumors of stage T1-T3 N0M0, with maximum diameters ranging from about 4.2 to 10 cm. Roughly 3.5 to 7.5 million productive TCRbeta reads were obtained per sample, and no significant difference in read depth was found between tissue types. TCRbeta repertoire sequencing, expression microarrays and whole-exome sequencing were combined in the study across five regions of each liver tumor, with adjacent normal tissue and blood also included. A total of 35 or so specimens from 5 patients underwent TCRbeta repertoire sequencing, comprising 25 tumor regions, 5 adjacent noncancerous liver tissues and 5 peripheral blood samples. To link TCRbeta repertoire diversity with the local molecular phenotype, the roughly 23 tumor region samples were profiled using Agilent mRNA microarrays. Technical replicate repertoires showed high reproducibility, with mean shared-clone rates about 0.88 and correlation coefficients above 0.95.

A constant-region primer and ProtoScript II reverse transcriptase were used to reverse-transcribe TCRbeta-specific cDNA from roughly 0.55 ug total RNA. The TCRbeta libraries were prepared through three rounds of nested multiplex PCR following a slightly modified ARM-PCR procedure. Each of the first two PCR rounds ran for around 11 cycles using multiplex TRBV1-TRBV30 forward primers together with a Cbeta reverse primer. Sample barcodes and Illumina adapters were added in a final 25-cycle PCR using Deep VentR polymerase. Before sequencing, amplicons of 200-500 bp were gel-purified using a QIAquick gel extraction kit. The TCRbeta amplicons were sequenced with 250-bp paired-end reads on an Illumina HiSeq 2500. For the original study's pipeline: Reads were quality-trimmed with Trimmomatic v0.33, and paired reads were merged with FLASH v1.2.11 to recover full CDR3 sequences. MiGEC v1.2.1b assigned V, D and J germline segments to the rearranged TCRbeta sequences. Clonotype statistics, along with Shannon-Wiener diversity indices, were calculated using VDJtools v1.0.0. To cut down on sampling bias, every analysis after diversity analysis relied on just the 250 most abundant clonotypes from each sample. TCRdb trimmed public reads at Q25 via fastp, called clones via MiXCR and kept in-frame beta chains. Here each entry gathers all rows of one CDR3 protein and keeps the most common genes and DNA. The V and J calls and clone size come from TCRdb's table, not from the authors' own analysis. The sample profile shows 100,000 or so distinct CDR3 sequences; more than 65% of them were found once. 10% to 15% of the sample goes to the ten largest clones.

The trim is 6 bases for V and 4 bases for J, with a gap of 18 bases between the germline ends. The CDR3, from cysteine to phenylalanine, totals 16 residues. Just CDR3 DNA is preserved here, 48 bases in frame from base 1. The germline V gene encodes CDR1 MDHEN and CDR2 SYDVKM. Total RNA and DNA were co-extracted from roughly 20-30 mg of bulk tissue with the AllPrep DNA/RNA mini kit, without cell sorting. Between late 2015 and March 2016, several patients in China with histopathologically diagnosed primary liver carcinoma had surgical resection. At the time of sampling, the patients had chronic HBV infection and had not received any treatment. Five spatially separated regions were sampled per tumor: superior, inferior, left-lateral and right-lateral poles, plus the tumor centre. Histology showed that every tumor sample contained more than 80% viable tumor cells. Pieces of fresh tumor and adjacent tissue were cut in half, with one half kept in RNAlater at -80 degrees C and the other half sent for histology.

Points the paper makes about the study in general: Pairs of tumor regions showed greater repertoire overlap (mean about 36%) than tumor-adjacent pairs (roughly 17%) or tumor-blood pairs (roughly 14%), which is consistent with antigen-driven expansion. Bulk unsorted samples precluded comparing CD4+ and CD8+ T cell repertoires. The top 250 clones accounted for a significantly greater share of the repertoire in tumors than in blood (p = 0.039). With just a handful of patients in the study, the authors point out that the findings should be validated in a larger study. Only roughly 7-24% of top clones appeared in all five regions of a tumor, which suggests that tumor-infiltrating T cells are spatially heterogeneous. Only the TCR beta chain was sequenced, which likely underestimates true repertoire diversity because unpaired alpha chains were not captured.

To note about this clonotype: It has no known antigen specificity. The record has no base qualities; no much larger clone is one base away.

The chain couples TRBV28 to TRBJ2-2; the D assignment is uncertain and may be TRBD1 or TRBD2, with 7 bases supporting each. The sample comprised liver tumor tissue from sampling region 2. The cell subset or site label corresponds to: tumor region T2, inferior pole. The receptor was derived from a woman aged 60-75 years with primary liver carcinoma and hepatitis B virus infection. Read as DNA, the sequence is TGTGCCAGCAGCCCGAGCGGGACAGCTGTCACCGGGGAGCTGTTTTTT. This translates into CASSPSGTAVTGELFF.